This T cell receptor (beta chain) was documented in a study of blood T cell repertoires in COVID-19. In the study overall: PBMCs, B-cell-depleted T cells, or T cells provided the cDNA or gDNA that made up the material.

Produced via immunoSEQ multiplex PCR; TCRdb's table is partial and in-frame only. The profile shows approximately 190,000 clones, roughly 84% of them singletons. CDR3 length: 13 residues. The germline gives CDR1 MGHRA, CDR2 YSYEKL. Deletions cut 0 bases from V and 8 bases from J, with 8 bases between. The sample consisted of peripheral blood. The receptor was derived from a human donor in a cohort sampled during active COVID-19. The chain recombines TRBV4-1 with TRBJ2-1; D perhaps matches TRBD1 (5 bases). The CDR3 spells CASSQEIRDEQFF. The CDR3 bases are TGCGCCAGCAGCCAAGAAATCAGGGATGAGCAGTTCTTC.